This is a list of T cell receptor beta chains from one sample in a study of T cells after somatic rescue of genetic block. TCRdb's copy holds only in-frame clones and misses some; the assay was immunoSEQ multiplex PCR. Of tens of thousands of clones listed, about 87% are singletons. Sequencing was carried out using peripheral blood mononuclear cells (PBMCs). These TCRs come from a woman younger than 30. The CDR3 runs from the conserved cysteine through the conserved F or W.

j_call	v_call	cdr3_aa
TRBJ2-7	TRBV7-2	CASSRGGYEQYF
TRBJ2-7	TRBV4-1	CASSQGDSGITLF
TRBJ2-1	TRBV19	CASSMTSGSNEQFF
TRBJ2-2	TRBV21-1	CASSLLAGGPSGGELFF
TRBJ1-3	TRBV28	CASSHGGNTIYF
TRBJ2-7	TRBV10-3	CAISEIIGSDEQYF
TRBJ2-1	TRBV5-5	CASSLAGLARREQFF
TRBJ2-1	TRBV7-4	CASSQYKRCSYNEQFF
TRBJ2-7	TRBV5-1	CASSDQGRGSYEQYF
TRBJ2-7	TRBV9	CASSVGSERNPYEQYF
TRBJ1-3	TRBV7-8	CASSYRLLGDTIYF
TRBJ2-1	TRBV30	CAWSRGTYNEQFF
TRBJ1-5	TRBV7-9	CASSLGGQPQHF
TRBJ2-7	TRBV5-1	CASSTGLAGGTSSYEQYF
TRBJ2-1	TRBV6-4	CASGLGPYNEQFF
TRBJ1-2	TRBV7-9	CASNEPQAGIDGYTF
TRBJ2-3	TRBV5-1	CASSWTGVTDTQYF
TRBJ2-1	TRBV15	CATSRETPDLTSGSKDEQFF
TRBJ2-4	TRBV28	CASSLGQGRNIQYF
TRBJ1-2	TRBV28	CASSSDKGTGLYGYTF